Listed here is a single T cell receptor (beta chain). From germline, CDR1 is MDHEN and CDR2 SYDVKM. This CDR3 is built from 14 residues. V was pared by 3 bases and J by 3 bases, with 11 bases between. Genomic DNA belonging to each subset was distributed in equal measure over several immunoSEQ plates. Original methodology: ImmunoSEQ junction-only sequences lacked quality scores, so their filtering differed. Produced via immunoSEQ multiplex PCR; TCRdb's table is partial and in-frame only. The V and J calls and clone size are taken from that table; D and trimming were inferred from the DNA. Of some 470,000 clones listed, 76% are singletons. The data were obtained in a study of shared clonotypes between healthy human individuals. Nashville, Tennessee was home to all donors, each a Caucasian adult.

V and J are TRBV28 and TRBJ1-1; D gene uncertain. This clonotype originated in a woman in her forties in good health. Some clones in this sample may be carry-over from other donors' samples. Specimen: PBMCs. The CDR3 is CASSFLGRYTEAFF. For the CDR3, the DNA is TGTGCCAGCAGTTTCTTAGGACGGTACACTGAAGCTTTCTTT.